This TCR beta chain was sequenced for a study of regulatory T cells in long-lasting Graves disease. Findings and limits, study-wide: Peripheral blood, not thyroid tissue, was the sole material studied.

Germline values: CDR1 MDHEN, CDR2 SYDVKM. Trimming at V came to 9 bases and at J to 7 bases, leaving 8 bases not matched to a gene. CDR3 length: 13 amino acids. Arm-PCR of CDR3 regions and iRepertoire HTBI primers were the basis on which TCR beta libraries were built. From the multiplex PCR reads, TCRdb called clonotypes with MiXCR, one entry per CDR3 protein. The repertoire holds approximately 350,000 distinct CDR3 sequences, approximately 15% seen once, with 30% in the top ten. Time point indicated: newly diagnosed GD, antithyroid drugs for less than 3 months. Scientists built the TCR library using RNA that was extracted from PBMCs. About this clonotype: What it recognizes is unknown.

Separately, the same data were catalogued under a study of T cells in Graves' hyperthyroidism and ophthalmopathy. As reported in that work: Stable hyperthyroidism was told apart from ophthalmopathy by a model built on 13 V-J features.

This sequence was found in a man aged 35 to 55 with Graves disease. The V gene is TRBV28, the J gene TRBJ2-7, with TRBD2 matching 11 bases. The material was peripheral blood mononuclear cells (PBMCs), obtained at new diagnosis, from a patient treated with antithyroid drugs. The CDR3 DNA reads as TGTGCCAGTGTAGCGGGGGGGCCGGAGGAGCAGTACTTC. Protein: CASVAGGPEEQYF.